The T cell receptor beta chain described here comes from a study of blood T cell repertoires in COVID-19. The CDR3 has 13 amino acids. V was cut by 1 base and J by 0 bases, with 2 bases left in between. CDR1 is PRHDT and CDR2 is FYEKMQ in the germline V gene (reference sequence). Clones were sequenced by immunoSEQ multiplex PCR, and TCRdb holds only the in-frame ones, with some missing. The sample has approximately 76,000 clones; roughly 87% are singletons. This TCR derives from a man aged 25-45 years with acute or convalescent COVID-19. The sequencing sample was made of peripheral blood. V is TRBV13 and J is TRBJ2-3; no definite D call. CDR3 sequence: CASSLASTDTQYF. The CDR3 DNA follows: TGTGCCAGCAGCTTAGCTAGCACAGATACGCAGTATTTT.